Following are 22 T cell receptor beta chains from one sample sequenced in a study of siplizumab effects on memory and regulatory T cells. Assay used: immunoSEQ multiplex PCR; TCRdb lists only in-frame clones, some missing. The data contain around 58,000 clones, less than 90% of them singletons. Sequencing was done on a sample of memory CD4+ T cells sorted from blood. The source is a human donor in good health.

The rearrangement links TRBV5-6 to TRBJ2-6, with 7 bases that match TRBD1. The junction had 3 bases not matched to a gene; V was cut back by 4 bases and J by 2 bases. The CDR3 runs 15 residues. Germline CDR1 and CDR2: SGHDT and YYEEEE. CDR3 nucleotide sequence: TGTGCCAGCAGCCGTGACAGGGCTGGGGCCAACGTCCTGACTTTC. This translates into CASSRDRAGANVLTF. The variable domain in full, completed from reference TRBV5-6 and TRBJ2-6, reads DAGVTQSPTHLIKTRGQQVTLRCSPKSGHDTVSWYQQALGQGPQFIFQYYEEEERQRGNFPDRFSGHQFPNYSSELNVNALLLGDSALYLCASSRDRAGANVLTFGAGSRLTVL.

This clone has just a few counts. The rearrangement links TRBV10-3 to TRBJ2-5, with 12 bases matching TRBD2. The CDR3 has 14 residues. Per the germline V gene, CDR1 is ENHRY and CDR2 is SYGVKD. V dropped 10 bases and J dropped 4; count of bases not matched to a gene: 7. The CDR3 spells CATERGLAGETQYF. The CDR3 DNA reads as TGTGCCACCGAAAGGGGACTAGCGGGAGAGACCCAGTACTTC.

CDR3 sequence: CASSAEANYGYTF. In DNA form, the CDR3 reads TGTGCCAGCAGCGCAGAAGCTAACTATGGCTACACCTTC. The J gene is TRBJ1-2, the V gene TRBV2; D unclear. Germline lookup yields CDR1 SNHLY and CDR2 FYNNEI. CDR3 length: 13 residues. The germline V and J ends were trimmed by 6 bases and 0 bases, with 8 bases remaining between them.

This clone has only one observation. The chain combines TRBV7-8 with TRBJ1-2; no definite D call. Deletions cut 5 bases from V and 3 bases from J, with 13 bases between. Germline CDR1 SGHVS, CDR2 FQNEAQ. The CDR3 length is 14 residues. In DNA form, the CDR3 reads TGTGCCAGCAGCGGAGATGCAGCGTACTATGGCTACACCTTC. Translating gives CASSGDAAYYGYTF.

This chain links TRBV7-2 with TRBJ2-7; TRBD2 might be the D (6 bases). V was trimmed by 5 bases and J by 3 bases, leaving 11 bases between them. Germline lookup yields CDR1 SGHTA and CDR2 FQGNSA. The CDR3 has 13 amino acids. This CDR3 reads CASSLRGNYEQYF. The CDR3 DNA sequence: TGTGCCAGCAGCCTCCGGGGGAACTACGAGCAGTACTTC.

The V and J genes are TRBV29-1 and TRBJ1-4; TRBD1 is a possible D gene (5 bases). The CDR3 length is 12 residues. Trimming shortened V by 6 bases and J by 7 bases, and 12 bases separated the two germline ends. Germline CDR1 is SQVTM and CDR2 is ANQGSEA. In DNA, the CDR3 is TGCAGCGTGGGGGAGGGCCTTGAAAAACTGTTTTTT. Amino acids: CSVGEGLEKLFF.

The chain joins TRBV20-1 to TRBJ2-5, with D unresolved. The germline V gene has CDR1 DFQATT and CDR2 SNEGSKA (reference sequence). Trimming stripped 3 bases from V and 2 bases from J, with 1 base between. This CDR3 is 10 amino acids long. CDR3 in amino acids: CSASQETQYF. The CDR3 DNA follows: TGCAGTGCTAGTCAAGAGACCCAGTACTTC.

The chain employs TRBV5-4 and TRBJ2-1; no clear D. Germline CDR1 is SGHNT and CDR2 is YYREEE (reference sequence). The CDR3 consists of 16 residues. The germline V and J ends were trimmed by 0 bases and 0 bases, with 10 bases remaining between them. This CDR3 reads CASSLGARGSYNEQFF. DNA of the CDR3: TGTGCCAGCAGCTTGGGGGCCAGAGGCTCCTACAATGAGCAGTTCTTC. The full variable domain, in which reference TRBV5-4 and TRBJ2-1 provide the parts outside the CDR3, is ETGVTQSPTHLIKTRGQQVTLRCSSQSGHNTVSWYQQALGQGPQFIFQYYREEENGRGNFPPRFSGLQFPNYSSELNVNALELDDSALYLCASSLGARGSYNEQFFGPGTRLTVL.

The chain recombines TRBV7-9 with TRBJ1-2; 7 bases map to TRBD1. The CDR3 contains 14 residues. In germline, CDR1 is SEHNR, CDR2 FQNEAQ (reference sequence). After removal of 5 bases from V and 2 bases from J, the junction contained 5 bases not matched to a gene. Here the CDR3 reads CASSPGTANYGYTF. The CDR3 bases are TGTGCCAGCAGCCCCGGGACAGCCAACTATGGCTACACCTTC.

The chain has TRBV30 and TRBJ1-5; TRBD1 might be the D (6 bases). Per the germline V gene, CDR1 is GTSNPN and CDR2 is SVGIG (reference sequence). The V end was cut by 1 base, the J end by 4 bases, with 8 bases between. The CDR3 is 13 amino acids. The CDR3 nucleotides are TGTGCCTGGAGTGAAACAGGGAATCAGCCCCAGCATTTT. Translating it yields CAWSETGNQPQHF.

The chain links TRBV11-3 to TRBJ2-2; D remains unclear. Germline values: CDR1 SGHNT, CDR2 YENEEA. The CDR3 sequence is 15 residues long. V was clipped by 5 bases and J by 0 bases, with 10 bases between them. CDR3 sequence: CASSPSGTNTGELFF. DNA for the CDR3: TGTGCCAGCAGCCCCTCCGGAACGAACACCGGGGAGCTGTTTTTT.

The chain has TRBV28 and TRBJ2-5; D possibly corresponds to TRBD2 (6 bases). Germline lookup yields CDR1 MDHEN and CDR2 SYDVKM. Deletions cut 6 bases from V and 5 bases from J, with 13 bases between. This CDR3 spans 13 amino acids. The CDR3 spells CASSRDWLETQYF. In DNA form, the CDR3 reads TGTGCCAGCAGCAGGGACTGGTTGGAGACCCAGTACTTC.

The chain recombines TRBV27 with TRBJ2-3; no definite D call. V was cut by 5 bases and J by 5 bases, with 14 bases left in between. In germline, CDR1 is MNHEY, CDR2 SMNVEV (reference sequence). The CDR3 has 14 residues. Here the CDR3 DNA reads TGTGCCAGCAGTAAGCAGGTTGCAGGAGATACGCAGTATTTT. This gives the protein CASSKQVAGDTQYF.

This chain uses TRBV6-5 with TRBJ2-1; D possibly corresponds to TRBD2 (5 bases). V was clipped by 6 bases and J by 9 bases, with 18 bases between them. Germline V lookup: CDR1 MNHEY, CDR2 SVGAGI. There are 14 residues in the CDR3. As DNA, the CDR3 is TGTGCCAGCAGAGCGGAGAGGATCGTCGGTGAGCAGTTCTTC. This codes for CASRAERIVGEQFF.

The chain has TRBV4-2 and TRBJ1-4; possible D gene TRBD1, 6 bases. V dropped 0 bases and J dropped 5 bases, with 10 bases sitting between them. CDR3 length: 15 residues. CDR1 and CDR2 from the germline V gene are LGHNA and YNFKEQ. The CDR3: CASSQEGGTNEKLFF. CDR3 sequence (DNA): TGTGCCAGCAGCCAAGAAGGGGGAACAAATGAAAAACTGTTTTTT.

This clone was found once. The CDR3 sequence is CASVGSGWRNTEAFF. CDR3 nucleotide sequence: TGCGCCAGCGTCGGATCCGGGTGGAGGAACACTGAAGCTTTCTTT. J is TRBJ1-1 and V is TRBV4-1; D is unresolved. V gave up 8 bases and J gave up 1 base, with 17 bases separating them. CDR1 and CDR2 (germline): MGHRA, YSYEKL. The CDR3 spans 15 residues.

CDR3 sequence (DNA): TGTGCCAGCAGCTTAGCGCGTACAGGCGCGGGCTACACCTTC. It encodes CASSLARTGAGYTF. The rearrangement links TRBV7-9 to TRBJ1-2, with D possibly being TRBD1 (5 bases). From germline, CDR1 is SEHNR and CDR2 FQNEAQ (reference sequence). V was cut by 0 bases and J by 8 bases, with 13 bases left in between. The CDR3 is 14 amino acids.

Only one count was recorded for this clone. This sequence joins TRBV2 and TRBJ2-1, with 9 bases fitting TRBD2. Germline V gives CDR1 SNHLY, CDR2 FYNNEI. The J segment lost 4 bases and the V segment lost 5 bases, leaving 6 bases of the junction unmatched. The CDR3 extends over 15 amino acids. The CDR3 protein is CASSLLLAGYNEQFF. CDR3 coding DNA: TGTGCCAGCAGTCTCCTGCTAGCGGGGTACAATGAGCAGTTCTTC.

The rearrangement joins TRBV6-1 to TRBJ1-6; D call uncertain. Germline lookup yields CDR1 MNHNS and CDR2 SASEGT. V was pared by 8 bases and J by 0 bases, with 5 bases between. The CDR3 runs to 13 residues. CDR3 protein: CASESSYNSPLHF. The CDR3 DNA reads TGTGCCAGCGAAAGCTCCTATAATTCACCCCTCCACTTT.

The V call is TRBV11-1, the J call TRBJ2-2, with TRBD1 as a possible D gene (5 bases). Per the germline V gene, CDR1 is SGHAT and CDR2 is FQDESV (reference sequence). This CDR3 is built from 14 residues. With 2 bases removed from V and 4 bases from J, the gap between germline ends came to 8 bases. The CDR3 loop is CASSLQRGTGELFF. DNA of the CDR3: TGTGCCAGCAGCTTACAAAGGGGCACCGGGGAGCTGTTTTTT.

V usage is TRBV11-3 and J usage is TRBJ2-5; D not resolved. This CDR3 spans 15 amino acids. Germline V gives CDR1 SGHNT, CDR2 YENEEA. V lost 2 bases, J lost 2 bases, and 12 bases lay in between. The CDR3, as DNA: TGTGCCAGCAGCTTAACGTCTTACGGGCAAGAGACCCAGTACTTC. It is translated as CASSLTSYGQETQYF.

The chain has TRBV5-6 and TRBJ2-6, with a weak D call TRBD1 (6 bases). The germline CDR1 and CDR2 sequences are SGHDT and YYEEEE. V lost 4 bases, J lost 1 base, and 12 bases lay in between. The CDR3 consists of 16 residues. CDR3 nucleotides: TGTGCCAGCAGCAGAAGAACAGGGTCTGGGGCCAACGTCCTGACTTTC. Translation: CASSRRTGSGANVLTF.